This T cell receptor beta chain is from a study of beta chain features in type 1 diabetes. Study-wide results and limits: Type 1 diabetes patients had moderately but significantly shorter TCRB CDR3s in all four CD4+ subsets. Reduced insertions and increased deletions marked VDJ junctions in type 1 diabetes patients.

This clone was detected a few times. Its antigen is not known. Trimming removed 9 bases from V and 1 base from J, with 12 bases in between. There are 13 residues in the CDR3. Germline V gives CDR1 MNHEY, CDR2 SVGAGI. Every isolated RNA sample was fully reverse transcribed, so sequencing captured expressed TCRB transcripts. TCRdb keeps only in-frame clones here, not all; method: immunoSEQ multiplex PCR. The data show about 150,000 clones, with about 9.3% seen just once and around 0.48% held by the top ten. Material: central memory CD4+ T cells from blood. This clonotype was sampled from a man aged 25-40 years with type 1 diabetes. The V call is TRBV6-5, the J call TRBJ1-1; no definite D call. The CDR3 spells CASQPPGNTEAFF. The CDR3 coding sequence is TGTGCCAGTCAGCCCCCGGGGAACACTGAAGCTTTCTTT.